This T cell receptor (beta chain) was observed in a study of blood T cell repertoires in COVID-19. Study as a whole: From the United States, Italy and Spain came samples of acute and convalescent COVID-19.

J lost 4 bases, V lost 0 bases, and 7 bases had no gene match. CDR3 length: 17 residues. In germline, CDR1 is MGHRA, CDR2 YSYEKL. As processed by the authors: Estimated nucleated cell counts came from reference gene primer amplification. Using immunoSEQ multiplex PCR, the repertoire was profiled, and TCRdb retains in-frame clones only, with some absent. The DNA was the basis for D and trimming; V, J and clone size are from that table. The top ten hold approximately 18% of the sample, which has 150,000 to 200,000 clones, approximately 79% seen once. This receptor was identified in a woman at least 80 years old with acute or convalescent COVID-19. The rearrangement links TRBV4-1 to TRBJ2-2; 8 bases fit TRBD2. The sequenced material came from peripheral blood. The chain's CDR3 is CASSQDEAGGFTGELFF. In nucleotides, the CDR3 is TGCGCCAGCAGCCAAGATGAGGCGGGGGGATTCACCGGGGAGCTGTTTTTT.